Below, 8 T cell receptor beta chains from the same sample are listed, as sequenced in a study of T cells after posttransplantation cyclophosphamide. The assay was immunoSEQ multiplex PCR, and TCRdb's table has in-frame clones only and misses some. The sample holds some 61,000 clones, around 95% seen once. Sequencing used PBMCs. The source of these receptors is a woman in her thirties in good health and a related stem cell transplant donor.

This chain links TRBV7-7 with TRBJ2-5; 9 bases are shared with TRBD1. The V gene end was trimmed by 3 bases and the J gene end by 4 bases; junction bases not matched to a gene: 6. Germline assignment: CDR1 SSHAT and CDR2 FNYEAQ (reference sequence). This CDR3 has 15 amino acids. CDR3 loop: CASSLGQGTPETQYF. Here the CDR3 DNA reads TGTGCCAGCAGCTTGGGACAGGGAACCCCAGAGACCCAGTACTTC.

V and J are TRBV4-1 and TRBJ1-3, with D hard to call. With 0 bases removed from V and 2 bases from J, the gap between germline ends came to 8 bases. This CDR3 region has 15 residues. The germline V gene has CDR1 MGHRA and CDR2 YSYEKL. CDR3 sequence: CASSQEHLTGNTIYF. The CDR3 nucleotides are TGCGCCAGCAGCCAAGAACACTTAACTGGAAACACCATATATTTT.

The chain carries TRBV6-4 and TRBJ2-3; 7 bases agree with TRBD2. The V and J ends lost 3 bases and 2 bases, in that order; junction bases with no gene match: 5. CDR3 length equals 15 residues. Germline CDR1 reads MRHNA; CDR2 reads SNTAGT. CDR3 bases: TGTGCCAGCAGTGAGACGGGGGGTTACACAGATACGCAGTATTTT. Amino acids: CASSETGGYTDTQYF.

The V gene is TRBV10-2, the J gene TRBJ2-7; the D is unclear. Germline lookup yields CDR1 WSHSY and CDR2 SAAADI. V gave up 10 bases and J gave up 1 base, with 20 bases separating them. The CDR3 covers 15 residues. CDR3 DNA: TGCGCCACCCAACGGTGGATGACGGTGTCCTACGAGCAGTACTTC. This sequence encodes CATQRWMTVSYEQYF.

For this clone: Sequence at one end of the junction differs from germline and may be a read error. The CDR3 DNA reads as TGTGCCATAAGTGAAAGGAGGGGCGGACAGGGAACCAACTATGGCTACACCTTC. Protein product: CAISERRGGQGTNYGYTF. The chain joins TRBV10-3 to TRBJ1-2, with 8 bases fitting TRBD1. The CDR3 totals 18 residues. Germline V lookup: CDR1 ENHRY, CDR2 SYGVKD.

The V and J genes are TRBV18 and TRBJ2-2; no definite D call. Per the germline V gene, CDR1 is KGHSH and CDR2 is LQKENI. The germline V and J ends were trimmed by 0 bases and 6 bases, with 8 bases remaining between them. The CDR3 covers 14 residues. The CDR3 spells CASSPPRMAGELFF. Written as DNA, the CDR3 is TGTGCCAGCTCACCACCCCGGATGGCCGGGGAGCTGTTTTTT.

The gene calls are TRBV18 and TRBJ1-5; a possible D gene is TRBD1 (5 bases). CDR1 is KGHSH, CDR2 LQKENI, per germline. V was clipped by 2 bases and J by 1 base, with 18 bases between them. CDR3 length: 18 residues. CDR3 sequence (DNA): TGTGCCAGCTCACCAACGGGGTCGGGGGTAGGGAGCAATCAGCCCCAGCATTTT. Translated, it gives CASSPTGSGVGSNQPQHF.

The chain couples TRBV5-6 to TRBJ1-4; D unresolved. Trimming left V 4 bases short and J 4 bases short, with 14 bases between. The germline gives CDR1 SGHDT, CDR2 YYEEEE. The CDR3 extends over 15 amino acids. The DNA of the CDR3 is TGTGCCAGCAGCCTGCTGGGTCGACTTAATGAAAAACTGTTTTTT. Translation: CASSLLGRLNEKLFF.